A selection of T cell receptor beta chains follows, all from one sample in a study of human T cells and chemical hapten exposure. MiXCR was run by TCRdb on the RACE reads, yielding one entry per CDR3 protein. The data contain 75,000 to 90,000 distinct CDR3 sequences, 9.5% to 14% of them singletons. The sequenced sample was whole blood, obtained in connection with sensitization to the hapten diphenylcyclopropenone (DPC). Source of these receptors: a woman in her forties or fifties with alopecia areata. Some clones in this sample may be carry-over from other donors' samples. The CDR3 runs from the conserved cysteine through the conserved F or W. The D gene is left open where the match is weak. For some rows the clone size is stated as once, few or many, or as a class when expanded; others skip it.

>TRBJ1-5|-|many|13|TRBV27
TGTGCCAGCAGTGGGGTGGGGAATCAGCCCCAGCATTTT
CASSGVGNQPQHF
>TRBJ1-2|-|many|14|TRBV4-3
TGCGCCAGCAGCCCAGGCAGCGTATACTATGGCTACACCTTC
CASSPGSVYYGYTF
>TRBJ1-1|-|-|13|TRBV20-1
TGCAGTGCGCCAGGGGAGGCGAACACTGAAGCTTTCTTT
CSAPGEANTEAFF
>TRBJ1-1|-|-|15|TRBV6-5
TGTGCCAGCAGTTACTCAACCACGGGTAACACTGAAGCTTTCTTT
CASSYSTTGNTEAFF
>TRBJ2-3|TRBD2|many|14|TRBV6-5
TGTGCCAGCACCCGAGCGGGAGCTACAGATACGCAGTATTTT
CASTRAGATDTQYF
>TRBJ2-7|-|many|12|TRBV20-1
TGCAGTGCTGGGCCCGACTACTACGAGCAGTACTTC
CSAGPDYYEQYF
>TRBJ2-1|TRBD2|-|19|TRBV3-1
TGTGCCAGCAGCCGCCGGACTAGCGGGAGCCGGGATTTGTCCAATGAGCAGTTCTTC
CASSRRTSGSRDLSNEQFF
>TRBJ2-3|TRBD2|few|17|TRBV3-1
TGTGCCAGCAGCCACCGACTAGCGGGAGAAGGCACAGATACGCAGTATTTT
CASSHRLAGEGTDTQYF
>TRBJ2-7|TRBD2|many|14|TRBV7-8
TGTGCCAGCAGCTTGAGCGGGAGCTCCTACGAGCAGTACTTC
CASSLSGSSYEQYF
>TRBJ2-7|TRBD2|few|13|TRBV12-3/TRBV12-4
TGTGCCAGCACCCTACTAGCGGGAGGCGAGCAGTACTTC
CASTLLAGGEQYF
>TRBJ1-1|-|-|15|TRBV4-1
TGCGCCAGCAGCCAAGCCATCATGATGAACACTGAAGCTTTCTTT
CASSQAIMMNTEAFF
>TRBJ2-5|-|many|14|TRBV7-2
TGTGCCAGCAGCTTCTCGACTGTACAAGAGACCCAGTACTTC
CASSFSTVQETQYF
>TRBJ1-4|TRBD1|-|14|TRBV6-5
TGTGCCAGCAGGCTGACAGGGGAGAATGAAAAACTGTTTTTT
CASRLTGENEKLFF